Shown below are 17 T cell receptor beta chains from a single sample sequenced in a study of blood T cell repertoires in COVID-19. Sequencing used immunoSEQ multiplex PCR; TCRdb keeps in-frame clones, though not all of them. The sample contains about 120,000 clones, 80% to 90% of which appear only once. Input material: peripheral blood. These receptors were obtained from a human donor with acute or convalescent COVID-19. The donor label of this sample is uncertain.

The V gene is TRBV18, the J gene TRBJ2-5; 11 bases line up with TRBD2. CDR1 KGHSH and CDR2 LQKENI come from the germline V gene. V was clipped by 0 bases and J by 2 bases; unmatched bases: 5. This CDR3 is 17 amino acids long. The CDR3 spells CASSPPGRLAGQETQYF. The CDR3 DNA follows: TGTGCCAGCTCACCACCGGGGCGACTAGCGGGACAAGAGACCCAGTACTTC.

The chain uses TRBV6-2 or TRBV6-3 and TRBJ1-2, with D possibly TRBD1 on 5 matching bases. V gave up 7 bases and J gave up 4 bases, with 22 bases separating them. This CDR3 contains 16 residues. Germline CDR1 reads MNHEY; CDR2 reads SVGEGT. The CDR3 loop is CASTPLAKGIPYGYTF. The CDR3 bases are TGTGCCAGCACCCCACTTGCAAAGGGGATACCCTATGGCTACACCTTC.

The chain couples TRBV5-4 to TRBJ2-7; TRBD2 matches at 7 bases. The CDR3 is 15 residues long. J gave up 0 bases and V 0 bases, and 3 bases lay outside the gene matches. The V gene's germline CDR1 is SGHNT and CDR2 YYREEE (reference sequence). In DNA form, the CDR3 reads TGTGCCAGCAGCTTGGCGAGCGGGATCTCCTACGAGCAGTACTTC. Protein: CASSLASGISYEQYF.

This sequence joins TRBV28 and TRBJ1-4, with 7 bases lining up with TRBD1. J gave up 8 bases and V 5 bases, and 5 bases lay outside the gene matches. CDR1 and CDR2 from the germline V gene are MDHEN and SYDVKM. The length of the CDR3 is 13 residues. The chain's CDR3 is CASSGSRGEKLFF. The CDR3 DNA is TGTGCCAGCAGTGGATCCAGGGGGGAAAAACTGTTTTTT. Looking up the rest from reference TRBV28 and TRBJ1-4 gives the full variable domain: DVKVTQSSRYLVKRTGEKVFLECVQDMDHENMFWYRQDPGLGLRLIYFSYDVKMKEKGDIPEGYSVSREKKERFSLILESASTNQTSMYLCASSGSRGEKLFFGSGTQLSVL.

J is TRBJ1-4 and V is TRBV11-2, with TRBD1 identical over 7 bases. CDR1 SGHAT and CDR2 FQNNGV come from the germline V gene. The CDR3 totals 15 residues. Trimming at V came to 6 bases and at J to 7 bases, leaving 11 bases not matched to a gene. The chain's CDR3 is CASRFETGRGEKLFF. The CDR3 bases are TGTGCCAGCAGATTCGAGACAGGGCGGGGTGAAAAACTGTTTTTT.

The chain combines TRBV19 with TRBJ1-5; D perhaps matches TRBD1 (5 bases). Looked up from germline, CDR1 is LNHDA and CDR2 is SQIVND (reference sequence). With 3 bases removed from V and 5 bases from J, the gap between germline ends came to 17 bases. This CDR3 is 16 amino acids long. CDR3 loop: CASSMVSAGFDQPQHF. For the CDR3, the DNA is TGTGCCAGTAGTATGGTATCGGCAGGGTTTGATCAGCCCCAGCATTTT. Full variable domain (remainder filled in from reference TRBV19 and TRBJ1-5): DGGITQSPKYLFRKEGQNVTLSCEQNLNHDAMYWYRQDPGQGLRLIYYSQIVNDFQKGDIAEGYSVSREKKESFPLTVTSAQKNPTAFYLCASSMVSAGFDQPQHFGDGTRLSIL.

J is TRBJ1-1 and V is TRBV7-3; D uncertain. V shed 2 bases and J shed 2 bases, with 9 bases lying between them. Germline V gene lookup returns CDR1 SGHTA and CDR2 FQGTGA. The CDR3 length is 14 residues. The CDR3 sequence is CASSLSGGNTEAFF. CDR3 in DNA: TGTGCCAGCAGCTTATCTGGCGGTAACACTGAAGCTTTCTTT.

This rearrangement joins TRBV11-2 to TRBJ2-4; a weak D match, TRBD2 (6 bases). CDR1 and CDR2 from the germline V gene are SGHAT and FQNNGV. Between the trimmed V and J ends, which lost 5 bases and 1 base, there was a span of 12 bases. The CDR3 has 15 residues. CDR3 amino acids: CASSDGRRAKNIQYF. The CDR3 nucleotides read TGTGCCAGCAGCGATGGGAGGAGGGCCAAAAACATTCAGTACTTC.

This chain uses TRBV27 with TRBJ1-5; no clear D. Germline lookup yields CDR1 MNHEY and CDR2 SMNVEV (reference sequence). V was pared by 3 bases and J by 5 bases, with 8 bases between. This CDR3 region has 13 residues. The CDR3 protein is CASSFGLDQPQHF. The CDR3 DNA sequence: TGTGCCAGCAGTTTTGGACTAGATCAGCCCCAGCATTTT.

The chain carries TRBV3-1 (or the pseudogene TRBV3-2) and TRBJ2-2; D perhaps matches TRBD2 (5 bases). CDR3 length: 15 amino acids. Trimming took off 3 bases at V and 1 base at J, with 9 bases between the two ends. Germline V CDR1 and CDR2: LGHDT, YNNKEL (reference sequence). CDR3 nucleotide sequence: TGTGCCAGCAGCCACTTAGGAGGGAACACCGGGGAGCTGTTTTTT. Encoded protein: CASSHLGGNTGELFF.

The chain links TRBV29-1 to TRBJ2-7, with 8 bases fitting TRBD2. This CDR3 region has 15 residues. CDR1 is SQVTM, CDR2 ANQGSEA, per germline. Trimming removed 3 bases from V and 5 bases from J; junction bases left unmatched: 12. The CDR3 DNA is TGCAGCGTTGAGTATCCAGCGGGAGTACGAAACGAGCAGTACTTC. This sequence encodes CSVEYPAGVRNEQYF.

V and J are TRBV29-1 and TRBJ2-1; no firm D call. This CDR3 spans 13 amino acids. Trimming took off 0 bases at V and 4 bases at J, with 7 bases between the two ends. Germline V lookup: CDR1 SQVTM, CDR2 ANQGSEA. CDR3 protein: CSVEEQAYNEQFF. The DNA of the CDR3 is TGCAGCGTTGAAGAGCAGGCTTACAATGAGCAGTTCTTC.

The chain employs TRBV18 and TRBJ2-7; D call uncertain. Germline assignment: CDR1 KGHSH and CDR2 LQKENI. This CDR3 has 14 residues. Trimming took 3 bases from V and 0 from J, leaving 9 bases between them. Here the CDR3 reads CASSPGRPSYEQYF. CDR3 in DNA: TGTGCCAGCTCACCTGGCAGGCCCTCCTACGAGCAGTACTTC.

This clone appeared once. For the CDR3, the DNA is TGTGCCAGCAGTTTCGCGATGCAAGAGACCCAGTACTTC. As protein: CASSFAMQETQYF. The chain recombines TRBV28 with TRBJ2-5; no clear D gene. The CDR3 extends over 13 amino acids. Per the germline V gene, CDR1 is MDHEN and CDR2 is SYDVKM. Trimming removed 3 bases at V and 2 bases at J, with 7 bases between.

DNA for the CDR3: TGTGCTAGTGGGCGCGGGGGGACAGGGGAACGCGAGCAGTACTTC. Encoded protein: CASGRGGTGEREQYF. The chain combines TRBV12-5 with TRBJ2-7; TRBD1 agrees at 10 bases. The trim removed 6 bases at V and 6 bases at J, leaving 11 bases unmatched. Germline V gene data show CDR1 as LGHNT and CDR2 as FRNRAP. This CDR3 spans 15 amino acids.

The chain combines TRBV30 with TRBJ1-5, with D possibly being TRBD1 (5 bases). Germline CDR1 GTSNPN, CDR2 SVGIG (reference sequence). V was cut by 2 bases and J by 5 bases, with 10 bases left in between. CDR3 length: 13 amino acids. Here the CDR3 DNA reads TGTGCCTGGAGTAGAGGAGGGGATCAGCCCCAGCATTTT. Its protein is CAWSRGGDQPQHF.

The chain carries TRBV5-1 and TRBJ1-2; no definite D call. The CDR3 has 17 residues. CDR1 SGHRS and CDR2 YFSETQ come from the germline V gene. Trimming removed 4 bases from V and 5 bases from J, with 24 bases in between. The CDR3 protein is CASSVDVWAAGGYGYTF. The CDR3 DNA sequence: TGCGCCAGCAGCGTGGACGTCTGGGCGGCCGGCGGGTATGGCTACACCTTC. Combining the CDR3 with reference TRBV5-1 and TRBJ1-2 gives the whole variable domain KAGVTQTPRYLIKTRGQQVTLSCSPISGHRSVSWYQQTPGQGLQFLFEYFSETQRNKGNFPGRFSGRQFSNSRSEMNVSTLELGDSALYLCASSVDVWAAGGYGYTFGSGTRLTVV.